These 18 T cell receptor beta chains share one sample of origin, sequenced in a study of control samples from healthy donors and cancer patients. The protocol was immunoSEQ multiplex PCR, while the TCRdb copy is restricted to in-frame clones and leaves out a portion. Of around 180,000 clones listed, 91% are singletons. The sequencing sample was made of blood. Receptors were obtained from a woman between 40 and 50 years old in good health.

The chain joins TRBV6-4 to TRBJ1-1; D is unresolved. The CDR3 is 13 residues long. Trimming took 6 bases from V and 4 from J, leaving 12 bases between them. Germline V gene data show CDR1 as MRHNA and CDR2 as SNTAGT. CDR3 amino acids: CASSVLEGTEAFF. The CDR3 DNA sequence: TGTGCCAGCAGCGTCCTTGAGGGCACTGAAGCTTTCTTT.

CDR3 loop: CATRRTVNTEAFF. The CDR3 DNA sequence: TGTGCCACCAGAAGGACGGTGAACACTGAAGCTTTCTTT. The V gene is TRBV12-3 or TRBV12-4, the J gene TRBJ1-1; D not resolved. Trimming left V 10 bases short and J 0 bases short, with 12 bases between. The CDR3 extends over 13 amino acids.

The chain links TRBV10-3 to TRBJ1-3; tentative D call: TRBD1 (5 bases). Germline loops: CDR1 ENHRY, CDR2 SYGVKD. This CDR3 is built from 16 residues. The ends were cut back, 6 bases at V and 1 base at J, with 16 bases in the middle. The CDR3 reads CAIRPGTDGSGNTIYF. Written as DNA, the CDR3 is TGTGCCATCAGACCAGGGACGGACGGATCTGGAAACACCATATATTTT.

The chain carries TRBV9 and TRBJ2-3; unclear D gene. The CDR3 is 13 residues long. Looked up from germline, CDR1 is SGDLS and CDR2 is YYNGEE. V was trimmed by 0 bases and J by 10 bases, leaving 12 bases between them. CDR3 nucleotides: TGTGCCAGCAGCGTAGAAGGGCTGGCCTCGCAGTATTTT. Amino acid sequence: CASSVEGLASQYF.

The rearrangement links TRBV6-1 to TRBJ1-6, with D possibly matching TRBD1 (6 bases). Trimming took off 3 bases at V and 11 bases at J, with 14 bases between the two ends. The CDR3 is 14 residues long. The germline CDR1 and CDR2 sequences are MNHNS and SASEGT. Written as DNA, the CDR3 is TGTGCCAGCAGTGAGAATATAAAGGGGGCACCCCTCCACTTT. Translation: CASSENIKGAPLHF.

CDR3 in amino acids: CASSVDPGGGYSPLHF. CDR3 bases: TGTGCCAGCAGCGTAGATCCAGGGGGAGGCTATTCACCCCTCCACTTT. This chain uses TRBV9 with TRBJ1-6, with TRBD1 identical over 7 bases. The germline V gene encodes CDR1 SGDLS and CDR2 YYNGEE. V gave up 0 bases and J gave up 8 bases; unmatched junction bases: 8. The CDR3 runs 16 residues.

The chain links TRBV18 to TRBJ1-1; D is unclear. The CDR3 spans 15 residues. Between the trimmed V and J ends, which lost 1 base and 10 bases, there was a span of 19 bases. Germline V gene sequence: CDR1 KGHSH, CDR2 LQKENI. In DNA, the CDR3 is TGTGCCAGCTCACCACGGCGGGGAACGGATTTAGTAGCTTTCTTT. Translated, it gives CASSPRRGTDLVAFF.

The chain combines TRBV27 with TRBJ2-1, with 7 nucleotides matching TRBD2. Per germline, CDR1 MNHEY and CDR2 SMNVEV (reference sequence). CDR3 length: 15 residues. J lost 2 bases, V lost 4 bases, and 5 bases had no gene match. CDR3 protein: CASSWGGTTYNEQFF. In DNA form, the CDR3 reads TGTGCCAGCAGTTGGGGGGGGACCACCTACAATGAGCAGTTCTTC.

The chain is built from TRBV3-1 (or the pseudogene TRBV3-2) and TRBJ2-3; unclear D gene. V was trimmed by 1 base and J by 2 bases, leaving 13 bases between them. From germline, CDR1 is LGHDT and CDR2 YNNKEL (reference sequence). The CDR3 length is 16 residues. The CDR3 region has the DNA TGTGCCAGCAGCCAAGGGGTAGTGTCACTCACAGATACGCAGTATTTT. Protein: CASSQGVVSLTDTQYF.

The CDR3 nucleotides read TGTGCCAGCAGCTCAACCGGGCGGGAGCGAAACACCATATATTTT. It encodes CASSSTGRERNTIYF. V usage is TRBV28 and J usage is TRBJ1-3, with D uncertain. This CDR3 has 15 residues. The germline CDR1 and CDR2 sequences are MDHEN and SYDVKM. Trimming took 6 bases from V and 5 from J, leaving 17 bases between them. The full variable domain, in which reference TRBV28 and TRBJ1-3 provide the parts outside the CDR3, is DVKVTQSSRYLVKRTGEKVFLECVQDMDHENMFWYRQDPGLGLRLIYFSYDVKMKEKGDIPEGYSVSREKKERFSLILESASTNQTSMYLCASSSTGRERNTIYFGEGSWLTVV.

This chain links TRBV7-9 with TRBJ1-1; D might be TRBD1 (6 bases). The CDR3 has 14 amino acids. In germline, CDR1 is SEHNR, CDR2 FQNEAQ (reference sequence). Trimming shortened V by 5 bases and J by 4 bases, and 14 bases separated the two germline ends. The CDR3 DNA sequence: TGTGCCAGCAGCATACAGGGTGGGGCCACTGAAGCTTTCTTT. Translated: CASSIQGGATEAFF.

The V gene is TRBV11-2, the J gene TRBJ2-7; D is undetermined. Trimming left V 5 bases short and J 0 bases short, with 5 bases between. This CDR3 has 12 residues. Germline V gene lookup returns CDR1 SGHAT and CDR2 FQNNGV. CDR3 nucleotides: TGTGCCAGCAGCCTCAGCTCCTACGAGCAGTACTTC. Translation: CASSLSSYEQYF.

This sequence joins TRBV29-1 and TRBJ1-6; TRBD1 matches at 9 bases. V lost 3 bases and J lost 10; bases outside the gene matches: 7. Germline V lookup: CDR1 SQVTM, CDR2 ANQGSEA. The CDR3 loop spans 14 amino acids. Written as DNA, the CDR3 is TGCAGCGTTGAGACAGGGGGACTAGGATCACCCCTCCACTTT. The encoded protein is CSVETGGLGSPLHF.

This clone appeared a single time. The CDR3 DNA is TGTGCCAGCAGTTACAACAGTTACTCTGGAAACACCATATATTTT. The encoded protein is CASSYNSYSGNTIYF. The rearrangement joins TRBV6-5 to TRBJ1-3; D ambiguous. The germline V and J ends were trimmed by 2 bases and 0 bases, with 8 bases remaining between them. This CDR3 region has 15 residues. CDR1 MNHEY and CDR2 SVGAGI come from the germline V gene.

The rearrangement links TRBV14 to TRBJ2-1; D not resolved. This CDR3 comprises 13 residues. Germline V gene lookup returns CDR1 SGHDN and CDR2 FVKESK. Deletions cut 3 bases from V and 6 bases from J, with 9 bases between. For the CDR3, the DNA is TGTGCCAGCAGCCAGGAAAATACCAATGAGCAGTTCTTC. Residues: CASSQENTNEQFF.

This clone was observed once. CDR3 region: CSARGTDTQYF. CDR3 in DNA: TGCAGTGCTAGGGGCACAGATACGCAGTATTTT. The chain joins TRBV20-1 to TRBJ2-3; D is unresolved. The germline V gene encodes CDR1 DFQATT and CDR2 SNEGSKA (reference sequence). Trimming stripped 3 bases from V and 1 base from J, with 2 bases between. This CDR3 comprises 11 residues.

This clone was seen once. This sequence joins TRBV29-1 and TRBJ1-1; D unresolved. Germline V lookup: CDR1 SQVTM, CDR2 ANQGSEA. The CDR3 totals 13 residues. Trimming took off 4 bases at V and 1 base at J, with 10 bases between the two ends. The CDR3 nucleotides are TGCAGCGTTGGGGAGTCGTCGAACACTGAAGCTTTCTTT. Protein product: CSVGESSNTEAFF.

In DNA form, the CDR3 reads TGCGCCAGCAGCTTGTTTACAGCAAACTATGGCTACACCTTC. It is translated as CASSLFTANYGYTF. V gene TRBV5-1 combines with J gene TRBJ1-2; D not certain. With 1 base removed from V and 2 bases from J, the gap between germline ends came to 9 bases. CDR3 length: 14 amino acids. Germline V gene sequence: CDR1 SGHRS, CDR2 YFSETQ.